What follows describes a single T cell receptor beta chain. Its target is not known. The source of the sample is a study of cytomegalovirus exposure and HLA in healthy donors. The table came from immunoSEQ multiplex PCR; TCRdb's copy has only in-frame clones and leaves some out. The sample includes just over 80,000 clones, around 96% seen only once; the top ten take about 1.3%. Broader study findings: Cytomegalovirus-associated status was assigned to 150 to 200 TCR beta chains.

This TCR was sampled from a woman aged 18-35 years in good health and CMV-seronegative. Sequencing used PBMCs.

Here the CDR3 DNA reads TGTGCCAGTCGCCTTCTAGATCGGCGTTCATACGAGCAGTACTTC. Translation gives CASRLLDRRSYEQYF. The genes are TRBV19 and TRBJ2-7; D gene uncertain. Germline lookup yields CDR1 LNHDA and CDR2 SQIVND (reference sequence). This CDR3 contains 15 residues. Trimming removed 8 bases from V and 4 bases from J, with 21 bases in between.